This entry is about one TCR beta chain. Its antigen remains undetermined. There are no base qualities to consult, and no much larger clone falls within one base. This entry belongs to a study of OX40 agonist ivuxolimab in advanced cancers. The study in broad terms: Ivuxolimab was a fully human IgG2 agonistic monoclonal antibody targeting the costimulatory receptor OX40 (CD134). The monotherapy dose-escalation portion (N of about 50 patients) of the phase I ivuxolimab trial is reported in the paper. Of the approximately 54 patients in dose escalation, some 19 had hepatocellular carcinoma, about 15 had melanoma, 9 had renal cell carcinoma and 9 had head and neck cancer. The purpose of peripheral TCRbeta sequencing was to test whether ivuxolimab changed TCR sequence diversity and led to clonal T-cell expansion. The dose-escalation cohort was 82.7% male with a mean age of approximately 60 years, ranging from roughly 23 to 90. Partial responses were achieved by three dose-escalation patients, of whom one had hepatocellular carcinoma and two had cutaneous melanoma. Intravenous ivuxolimab was administered to patients every 2 weeks at six dose levels: 0.01, 0.1, 0.3, 1.5, 3 and 10 mg/kg. Prior anti-PD-1, anti-PD-L1 or anti-CTLA-4 therapy was permitted, and roughly two fifths of dose-escalation patients had received checkpoint inhibitors. Summary of the overall study and its limitations: After ivuxolimab, CD8+ T cells had more expanded clones than CD4+ T cells on average. In the 0.1-3.0 mg/kg groups, partial responders had among the lowest normalized peripheral clonal expansion, particularly in CD8+ T cells. Low levels of normalized T-cell clonal expansion were also seen in some patients who did not respond. Clonal expansion of both CD4+ and CD8+ blood T cells was observed from baseline to week 6 at doses 0.1 to 3.0 mg/kg. Antigen specificity was not determined for the clonally expanded peripheral T cells.

Genomic DNA was extracted from sorted cells for sequencing of the TCRbeta CDR3 region. The immunoSEQ Assay was used to sequence the TCRbeta CDR3 regions. Entries here come from immuneACCESS through TCRdb and include only in-frame sequences with V and J called. Some clones fail to appear in such tables; in the studies checked, an unresolved V gene covers under half of the shortfall, and the cause of the remainder is unknown. A total of about 16,000 clones appear in this sample, over 75% of them only once. In total, the top ten clones hold around 29% of the sample. Trimming takes 4 bases from V and 2 bases from J, and the germline ends sit 15 bases apart. Via the germline V gene (reference sequence), CDR1 is LNHDA and CDR2 SQIVND. The CDR3 runs 16 amino acids, cysteine and phenylalanine included. Only the CDR3 region is kept as DNA, spanning 48 bases read in frame from base 1. Patients with autoimmune disease history or receiving systemic immunosuppression were excluded from the trial. Peripheral blood for TCR sequencing was drawn from every dose cohort at baseline, at cycle 4 day 1 and at cycle 7 day 1. The samples were drawn from a first-in-human, open-label, multicenter phase I dose-escalation trial of ivuxolimab. Adults with locally advanced or metastatic head and neck squamous cell, hepatocellular, melanoma or renal cell carcinoma were enrolled in the trial. Before TCR sequencing, CD4+ T cells and CD8+ T cells were sorted from peripheral blood as separate populations.

This specimen was CD4+ or CD8+ T cells sorted from blood, taken in a trial of the OX40 agonist ivuxolimab. This sequence originates from an adult with an advanced solid tumor such as melanoma, head and neck, liver or kidney cancer. The sequence joins TRBV19 to TRBJ1-5, with a tentative D gene TRBD1 over 5 matching bases. Read as DNA, the sequence is TGTGCCAGTAGTAGCGGGACTACGATCGGCAATCAGCCCCAGCATTTT. This translates into CASSSGTTIGNQPQHF.